This is a list of T cell receptor beta chains from one sample in a study of cytomegalovirus exposure and HLA in healthy donors. Measured with immunoSEQ multiplex PCR; TCRdb has only the in-frame clones, and not every one. The repertoire holds 110,000 to 150,000 clones, with 65% to 85% as singletons. The sequencing sample was made of PBMCs. These receptors all stem from a middle-aged woman in good health and CMV-seropositive. Each CDR3 is given with its conserved first and last residue. A D gene is named only where the DNA matches it firmly. The size entry is marked missing in some rows and otherwise reads once, few, many or a size class.

>TRBJ2-2|NA|TRBV18|TRBD2|16
TGTGCCAGCTCACCACCGCCGGGGGGGCAAACCGGGGAGCTGTTTTTT
CASSPPPGGQTGELFF
>TRBJ2-1|once|TRBV25-1|NA|17
TGTGCCAGCAGTGAACCGACGGGACTGGGCGGGCGAAATGAGCAGTTCTTC
CASSEPTGLGGRNEQFF
>TRBJ2-7|NA|TRBV11-1|TRBD2|17
TGTGCCAGCAGCTCACGGACTAGCGGGAGTTCCCCCTACGAGCAGTACTTC
CASSSRTSGSSPYEQYF
>TRBJ1-2|few|TRBV4-3|NA|13
TGCGCCAGCCGGGGGGAGGCTCACTATGGCTACACCTTC
CASRGEAHYGYTF
>TRBJ2-1|NA|TRBV19|TRBD2|18
TGTGCCAGTAGTATAGACGAGACCGGGACTAGCGTTAATAGTGAGCAGTTCTTC
CASSIDETGTSVNSEQFF
>TRBJ1-6|NA|TRBV5-3|TRBD1|17
TGTGCCAGAAGCACGGAAGACAGGGGGGGTGTGAATTCACCCCTCCACTTT
CARSTEDRGGVNSPLHF
>TRBJ2-3|NA|TRBV9|TRBD1|15
TGTGCCAGCAGCCAAGACAGGGGGCTCGCAGATACGCAGTATTTT
CASSQDRGLADTQYF
>TRBJ1-6|NA|TRBV18|NA|15
TGTGCCAGCTCACCCGTACAGGCCCCGGGTTCACCCCTCCACTTT
CASSPVQAPGSPLHF
>TRBJ1-1|NA|TRBV11-2|NA|12
TGTGCCAGCAGCTTAGAATCCGGTGAAGCTTTCTTT
CASSLESGEAFF
>TRBJ1-2|NA|TRBV19|NA|14
TGTGCCAGTAGCCCCACGACCCAGGGCAATGGCTACACCTTC
CASSPTTQGNGYTF
>TRBJ2-1|few|TRBV10-3|TRBD1|16
TGTGCCATCAGTCAGGGACAGGGGTTAACCTACAATGAGCAGTTCTTC
CAISQGQGLTYNEQFF
>TRBJ1-2|NA|TRBV5-1|TRBD1|14
TGCGCCAGCAGCGGCCAGGACAGGGTATATGGCTACACCTTC
CASSGQDRVYGYTF
>TRBJ1-3|NA|TRBV7-2|NA|14
TGTGCCAGCAGCGATCGCAGCTCTGGAAACACCATATATTTT
CASSDRSSGNTIYF
>TRBJ1-2|NA|TRBV10-3|NA|13
TGTGCCATCAGTGAGGCGTCAGGTGAAGGCTACACCTTC
CAISEASGEGYTF
>TRBJ2-4|NA|TRBV7-9|NA|16
TGTGCCAGCAGCCCGAGACAGACTAGGGCCAAAAACATTCAGTACTTC
CASSPRQTRAKNIQYF
>TRBJ2-2|NA|TRBV5-1|NA|16
TGCGCCAGCAGCAGAGGGGACACCGCGAACACCGGGGAGCTGTTTTTT
CASSRGDTANTGELFF
>TRBJ1-1|NA|TRBV6-5|NA|12
TGTGCCAGCAGCCTGAGGGGGACTGAAGCTTTCTTT
CASSLRGTEAFF
>TRBJ2-2|few|TRBV4-2|NA|17
TGTGCCAGCAGCCAAGATCCGGCGGGGATAGGGTCCGGGGAGCTGTTTTTT
CASSQDPAGIGSGELFF
>TRBJ2-4|few|TRBV15|TRBD1|15
TGTGCCACCAGCAGAGGGACAGGGGACAAAAACATTCAGTACTTC
CATSRGTGDKNIQYF
>TRBJ2-1|NA|TRBV10-3|NA|15
TGTGCCATCAGTGCGGTGGGAGGTTTCTACAATGAGCAGTTCTTC
CAISAVGGFYNEQFF
>TRBJ1-6|NA|TRBV28|TRBD1|16
TGTGCCAGCAGACGGGCCCGGGACAGGGCCCAAGGGGCCCTCCACTTT
CASRRARDRAQGALHF
>TRBJ2-7|NA|TRBV19|NA|16
TGTGCCAGTAGTATCTATCCGGGCGCGGGCAACTACGAGCAGTACTTC
CASSIYPGAGNYEQYF
>TRBJ2-7|NA|TRBV6-5|NA|14
TGTGCCAGCACCGCCCCAGGTCAAGGCTACGAGCAGTACTTC
CASTAPGQGYEQYF
>TRBJ2-5|few|TRBV11-1|NA|15
TGTGCCAGCAGCTTCAACACAGGGATCCAAGAGACCCAGTACTTC
CASSFNTGIQETQYF
>TRBJ1-1|NA|TRBV28|NA|12
TGTGCCAGCAGCGCGGGATCCCTTGAAGCTTTCTTT
CASSAGSLEAFF
>TRBJ2-3|NA|TRBV9|NA|16
TGTGCCAGCAGCCCGCGGGACTTGAGCCCACCAGATACGCAGTATTTT
CASSPRDLSPPDTQYF
>TRBJ2-1|NA|TRBV5-1|NA|15
TGCGCCAGCAGCTTGTCCAGTAGGGGCTACAATGAGCAGTTCTTC
CASSLSSRGYNEQFF
>TRBJ1-6|NA|TRBV5-8|NA|17
TGTGCCAGCAGCTTATATTTTCAGGGGAAGTATAATTCACCCCTCCACTTT
CASSLYFQGKYNSPLHF
>TRBJ2-1|NA|TRBV28|TRBD2|13
TGTGCCAGCAGCCCGGGGGGGGTCGATGAGCAGTTCTTC
CASSPGGVDEQFF
>TRBJ2-5|NA|TRBV6-1|TRBD2|11
TGTGCCAGCAGTGAATTGGGGGGGAAGTACTTC
CASSELGGKYF
>TRBJ2-1|NA|TRBV19|NA|13
TGTGCCAGTAGCCCAGGGAGGTTGAATGAGCAGTTCTTC
CASSPGRLNEQFF
>TRBJ1-4|NA|TRBV2|TRBD1|16
TGTGCCAGCAGTTTGGACAGGGGGCGAACTAATGAAAAACTGTTTTTT
CASSLDRGRTNEKLFF
>TRBJ2-6|NA|TRBV10-1|NA|15
TGCGCCAGCAGCCCGTGGCCCTCTGGGGCCAACGTCCTGACTTTC
CASSPWPSGANVLTF
>TRBJ2-1|NA|TRBV25-1|NA|16
TGTGCCAGCAGTGTTCCCGGGACACGCCCCTACAATGAGCAGTTCTTC
CASSVPGTRPYNEQFF
>TRBJ2-1|NA|TRBV19|NA|13
TGTGCCAGTAGCGTCCCAGGGGGGAATGAGCAGTTCTTC
CASSVPGGNEQFF
>TRBJ2-7|NA|TRBV19|NA|12
TGTGCCAGTGAGAGTCGAACCTACGAGCAGTACTTC
CASESRTYEQYF
>TRBJ2-7|NA|TRBV9|TRBD2|15
TGTGCCAGCAGCCGTACTAGCGGGAGTATCTACGAGCAGTACTTC
CASSRTSGSIYEQYF
>TRBJ2-7|NA|TRBV7-2|NA|14
TGTGCCAGCAGCTTCCAAAGGGGCAGCCACGAGCAGTACTTC
CASSFQRGSHEQYF
>TRBJ2-2|NA|TRBV9|TRBD1|15
TGTGCCAGCAGGGAGACAGGGGGAAACACCGGGGAGCTGTTTTTT
CASRETGGNTGELFF
>TRBJ1-1|NA|TRBV30|TRBD1|15
TGTGCCTGGGAGCCCTCCGACAGGGTGAACACTGAAGCTTTCTTT
CAWEPSDRVNTEAFF
>TRBJ1-4|NA|TRBV6-6|NA|13
TGTGCCACTACTCCCCGGGGGAATGAAAAACTGTTTTTT
CATTPRGNEKLFF
>TRBJ2-1|once|TRBV5-1|NA|12
TGCGCCAGCAGCGAAAACTTCAATGAGCAGTTCTTC
CASSENFNEQFF
>TRBJ2-5|once|TRBV28|NA|15
TGTGCCAGCAGACCTAGGGGGGGACTCCAAGAGACCCAGTACTTC
CASRPRGGLQETQYF
>TRBJ2-2|few|TRBV2|NA|13
TGTGCCAGCGGTGACGGGAACACCGGGGAGCTGTTTTTT
CASGDGNTGELFF
>TRBJ2-4|NA|TRBV6-5|TRBD1|16
TGTGCCAGCAGTTACCTTTGGGACAGGGCCAAAAACATTCAGTACTTC
CASSYLWDRAKNIQYF
>TRBJ1-4|NA|TRBV7-9|NA|12
TGTTCCAGCAGCTCCGGGGTTAGAAAACTGTTTTTT
CSSSSGVRKLFF
>TRBJ2-7|NA|TRBV9|TRBD2|15
TGTGCCAGCAGCGTAGCTGGGACTAGGGACTACGAGCAGTACTTC
CASSVAGTRDYEQYF
>TRBJ2-7|NA|TRBV2|NA|13
TGTGCCAGCAGTCCCGTGGGCATATACGAGCAGTACTTC
CASSPVGIYEQYF
>TRBJ2-7|NA|TRBV19|NA|12
TGTGCCAGTAGTATGTCGTCGGGCGAGCAGTACTTC
CASSMSSGEQYF
>TRBJ2-3|NA|TRBV7-3|TRBD2|16
TGTGCCAGCAGCAGGATAGCGGGGGGAGGGGCAGATACGCAGTATTTT
CASSRIAGGGADTQYF